The source of this T cell receptor (beta chain) is a study of T cells in Graves' hyperthyroidism and ophthalmopathy. From RNA transcripts, TCR beta CDR3 regions were amplified. HTBI primers drove first-round RT-PCR of the TCR CDR3. Using its own MiXCR run on the multiplex PCR reads, TCRdb lists one record per CDR3 protein. The sample has 380,000 or so distinct CDR3 sequences; approximately 19% are singletons. As regards this clonotype: The antigen is undetermined.

The CDR3 contains 14 residues. V lost 4 bases to trimming and J lost 5 bases, with 15 bases between them. Germline assignment: CDR1 SGHRS and CDR2 YFSETQ. Graves' hyperthyroidism was deemed stable absent ophthalmopathy progression within 18 months. PBMCs were derived from roughly 9.6 ml fresh peripheral blood. Broader study findings: Blood also carried most thyroid clonotypes expanded above 0.001.

The J gene is TRBJ2-5, the V gene TRBV5-1; D might be TRBD1 (6 bases). Sequencing was carried out using blood. This clonotype originated in a woman aged 18-29 years with Graves' hyperthyroidism. Here the CDR3 reads CASSPFRGDETQYF. The DNA of the CDR3 is TGCGCCAGCAGCCCCTTCAGGGGAGACGAGACCCAGTACTTC.